This T cell receptor (beta chain) was captured by sequencing in a study of blood T cell repertoires in COVID-19. The germline V gene has CDR1 WSHSY and CDR2 SAAADI. V was clipped by 7 bases and J by 1 base, with 13 bases between them. The CDR3 is 14 residues long. This table comes from immunoSEQ multiplex PCR, and its TCRdb copy is limited to in-frame clones, with some not included. The sample includes around 83,000 clones, 80% to 90% of them seen just once. The specimen sequenced was peripheral blood. This receptor was obtained from a man between 65 and 85 years old with active or convalescent COVID-19. This sequence joins TRBV10-2 and TRBJ1-1, with a weak D call TRBD1 (6 bases). Here the CDR3 reads CASKHPGQNTEAFF. The CDR3, as DNA: TGCGCCAGCAAGCATCCGGGACAGAACACTGAAGCTTTCTTT.